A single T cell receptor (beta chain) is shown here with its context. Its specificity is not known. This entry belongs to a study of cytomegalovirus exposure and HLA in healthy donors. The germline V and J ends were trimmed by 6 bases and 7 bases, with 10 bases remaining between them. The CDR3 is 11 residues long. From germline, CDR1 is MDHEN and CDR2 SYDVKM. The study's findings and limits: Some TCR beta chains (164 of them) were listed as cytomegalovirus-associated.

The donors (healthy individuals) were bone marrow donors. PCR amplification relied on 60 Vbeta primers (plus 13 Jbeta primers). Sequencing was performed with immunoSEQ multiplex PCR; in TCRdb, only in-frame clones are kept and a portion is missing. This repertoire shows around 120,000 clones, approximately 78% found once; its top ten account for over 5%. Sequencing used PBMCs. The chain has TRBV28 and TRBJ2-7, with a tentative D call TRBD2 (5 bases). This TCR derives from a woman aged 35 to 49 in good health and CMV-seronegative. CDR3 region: CASSLSGEQYF. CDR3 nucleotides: TGTGCCAGCAGCCTCAGCGGTGAGCAGTACTTC.